This T cell receptor beta chain was recovered during a study of blood T cell repertoires in COVID-19. Overall study context: Donors in the United States, Italy and Spain gave samples during acute or convalescent COVID-19.

Per the study methods: Amplification of reference gene primers provided the estimated nucleated cell counts. The assay was immunoSEQ multiplex PCR, and TCRdb's table has in-frame clones only and misses some. V and J calls plus clone size are reproduced from that table; the DNA served to infer D and trimming. The table lists a few hundred thousand clones, around 83% of them singletons. The CDR3 length is 15 residues. V dropped 0 bases and J dropped 3 bases, with 9 bases sitting between them. CDR1 is SGHNT, CDR2 YYREEE, per germline (reference sequence). The genes are TRBV5-4 and TRBJ1-4; possible D gene TRBD1, 6 bases. This sequence was found in a woman aged 45-65 years with acute or convalescent COVID-19. The specimen was peripheral blood. The CDR3 is CASSLVPGANEKLFF. The CDR3 nucleotides are TGTGCCAGCAGCTTGGTACCAGGGGCTAATGAAAAACTGTTTTTT.